A selection of T cell receptor beta chains follows, all from one sample in a study of HIV-infected patients and healthy controls. MiXCR was run by TCRdb on the 5' RACE reads, yielding one entry per CDR3 protein. The repertoire holds about 16,000 distinct CDR3 sequences, with 9.4% as singletons. The sequenced material came from blood. Receptor source: an adult in good health. Both conserved end residues are part of each CDR3.

v_call cdr3_length cdr3_aa
TRBV4-1 16 CASSQEVGFSSYEQYF
TRBV6-6 16 CAIPKEQGILTGELFF
TRBV13 17 CASSLVPVGPDTDTQYF
TRBV29-1 14 CSVVGPGLAGEQFF
TRBV5-4 14 CASSQQGAMETQYF
TRBV7-2 14 CASSSPTGGYGYTF
TRBV3-1 15 CASSQGYTSENIQYF
TRBV12-3/TRBV12-4 16 CASSLNAQAGGQPQHF
TRBV12-3/TRBV12-4 14 CASSFAAYQETQYF
TRBV6-5 16 CASSYFSRGRLKTQYF
TRBV11-2 14 CASSLDYGLDTQYF
TRBV21-1 18 CASSKKLDRAWCTDTQYF
TRBV5-1 13 CASSLLRGTEAFF
TRBV18 14 CASSPWEGIYGYTF
TRBV14 14 CASSQSGATDTQYF
TRBV6-2/TRBV6-3 15 CASSYWGGVVTEAFF